The source of this T cell receptor beta chain is a study of PD-L1 blockade in urothelial cancer. Study-wide background: Timepoints chosen for blood analysis were 3 weeks (second dose) and 6 weeks after treatment start. Specimens of blood held a median count of 141,255 T cells.

The junction had 3 bases not matched to a gene; V was cut back by 1 base and J by 1 base. CDR1 and CDR2 from the germline V gene are MGHRA and YSYEKL. The CDR3 totals 15 residues. Synthetic spike-ins, TCR analog templates, were added into each PCR. The repertoire was sequenced with immunoSEQ multiplex PCR; TCRdb's copy has only in-frame clones and lacks some. The profile shows over 45,000 clones, 70% to 90% of them singletons. This clone was counted a few times. Different DNA sequences within this sample yield the same CDR3. Samples spanned pretreatment and treatment, with 1 to 8 time points per patient.

The chain joins TRBV4-1 to TRBJ1-2; 7 bases are shared with TRBD1. Specimen: PBMCs, collected around atezolizumab (anti-PD-L1) treatment. This clonotype originated in a man aged 60 to 69 with urothelial cancer. The CDR3 DNA sequence: TGCGCCAGCAGCCAAGCAGGGGGAAATAACTATGGCTACACCTTC. Amino acid sequence: CASSQAGGNNYGYTF.